This TCR beta chain came from a study of blood T cell repertoires in COVID-19. V lost 6 bases, J lost 4 bases, and 13 bases lay in between. Germline CDR1 is MNHEY and CDR2 is SMNVEV (reference sequence). The CDR3 sequence is 15 residues long. Assay used: immunoSEQ multiplex PCR; TCRdb lists only in-frame clones, some missing. Here the sample spans hundreds of thousands of clones, just over 85% being singletons. This clone was detected once. J is TRBJ2-6 and V is TRBV27; D is possibly TRBD1 (6 bases). This receptor was taken from a man at least 80 years old with acute or convalescent COVID-19. Specimen: peripheral blood. CDR3 region: CASRSTGSGANVLTF. The CDR3 DNA reads as TGTGCCAGCAGATCTACAGGGTCCGGGGCCAACGTCCTGACTTTC.